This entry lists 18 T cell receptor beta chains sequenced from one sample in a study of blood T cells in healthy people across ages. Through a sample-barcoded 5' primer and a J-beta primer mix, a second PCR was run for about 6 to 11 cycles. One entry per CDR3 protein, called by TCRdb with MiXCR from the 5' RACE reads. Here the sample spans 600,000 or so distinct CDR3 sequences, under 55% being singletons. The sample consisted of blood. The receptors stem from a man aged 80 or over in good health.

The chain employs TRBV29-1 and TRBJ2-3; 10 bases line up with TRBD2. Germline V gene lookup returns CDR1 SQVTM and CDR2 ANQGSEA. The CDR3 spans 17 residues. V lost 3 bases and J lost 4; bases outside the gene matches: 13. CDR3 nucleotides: TGCAGCGTTGAGGGAGAGGGGAGCGGGAGGGCCCCAGATACGCAGTATTTT. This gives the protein CSVEGEGSGRAPDTQYF.

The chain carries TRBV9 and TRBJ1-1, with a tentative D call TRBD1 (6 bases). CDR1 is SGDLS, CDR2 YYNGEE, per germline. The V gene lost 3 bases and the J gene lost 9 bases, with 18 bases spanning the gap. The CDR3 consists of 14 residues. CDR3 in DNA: TGTGCCAGCAGCGGATCAGTTCAGGGGTCTCAAGCTTTCTTT. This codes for CASSGSVQGSQAFF.

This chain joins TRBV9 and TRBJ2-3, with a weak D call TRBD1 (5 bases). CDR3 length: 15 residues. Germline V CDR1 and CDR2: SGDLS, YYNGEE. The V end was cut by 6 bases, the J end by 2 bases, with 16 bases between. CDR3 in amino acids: CASTQGKEPTDTQYF. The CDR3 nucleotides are TGTGCCAGCACGCAGGGAAAGGAACCCACAGATACGCAGTATTTT.

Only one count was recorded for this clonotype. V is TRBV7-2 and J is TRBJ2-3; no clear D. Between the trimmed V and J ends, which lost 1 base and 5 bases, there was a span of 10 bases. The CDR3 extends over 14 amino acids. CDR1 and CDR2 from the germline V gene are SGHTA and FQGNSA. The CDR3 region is CASSLGLSGDTQYF. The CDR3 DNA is TGTGCCAGCAGCTTAGGCCTTTCTGGAGATACGCAGTATTTT. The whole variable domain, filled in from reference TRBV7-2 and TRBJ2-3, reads GAGVSQSPSNKVTEKGKDVELRCDPISGHTALYWYRQSLGQGLEFLIYFQGNSAPDKSGLPSDRFSAERTGGSVSTLTIQRTQQEDSAVYLCASSLGLSGDTQYFGPGTRLTVL.

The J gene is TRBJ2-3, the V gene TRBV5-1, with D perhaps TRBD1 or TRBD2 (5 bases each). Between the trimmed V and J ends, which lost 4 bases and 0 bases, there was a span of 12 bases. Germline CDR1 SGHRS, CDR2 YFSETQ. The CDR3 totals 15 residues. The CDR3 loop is CASSMGPPSTDTQYF. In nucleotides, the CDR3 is TGCGCCAGCAGCATGGGACCACCCAGCACAGATACGCAGTATTTT.

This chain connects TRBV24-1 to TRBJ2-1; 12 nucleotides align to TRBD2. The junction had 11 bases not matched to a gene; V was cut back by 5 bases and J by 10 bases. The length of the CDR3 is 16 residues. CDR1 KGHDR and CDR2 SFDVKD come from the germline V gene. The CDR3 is CATSVPGLAGRTEQFF. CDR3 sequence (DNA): TGTGCCACCAGTGTCCCGGGACTAGCGGGTCGGACGGAGCAGTTCTTC.

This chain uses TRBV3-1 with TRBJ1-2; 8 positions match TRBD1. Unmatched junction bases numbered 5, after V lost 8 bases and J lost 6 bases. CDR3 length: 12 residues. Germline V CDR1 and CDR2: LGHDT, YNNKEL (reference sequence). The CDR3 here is CASGDRGHGYTF. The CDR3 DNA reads TGTGCCAGCGGCGACAGGGGACATGGCTACACCTTC.

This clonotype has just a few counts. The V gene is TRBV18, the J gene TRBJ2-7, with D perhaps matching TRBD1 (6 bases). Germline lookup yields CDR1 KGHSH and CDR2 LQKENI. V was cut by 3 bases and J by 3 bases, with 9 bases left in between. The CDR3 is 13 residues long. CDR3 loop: CASSPRQDYEQYF. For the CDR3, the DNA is TGTGCCAGCTCACCGCGACAGGACTACGAGCAGTACTTC.

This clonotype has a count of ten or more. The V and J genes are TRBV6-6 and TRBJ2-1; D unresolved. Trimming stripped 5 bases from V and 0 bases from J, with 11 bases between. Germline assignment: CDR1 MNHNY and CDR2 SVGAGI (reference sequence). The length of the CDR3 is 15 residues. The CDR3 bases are TGTGCCAGCAGTCCCTCTACCGACTCCTACAATGAGCAGTTCTTC. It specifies CASSPSTDSYNEQFF.

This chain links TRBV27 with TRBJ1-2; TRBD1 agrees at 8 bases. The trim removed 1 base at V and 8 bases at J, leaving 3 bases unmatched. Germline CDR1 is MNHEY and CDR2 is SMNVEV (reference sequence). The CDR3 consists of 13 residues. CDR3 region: CASSLYAGGGYTF. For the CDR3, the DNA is TGTGCCAGCAGTTTATACGCAGGGGGCGGCTACACCTTC.

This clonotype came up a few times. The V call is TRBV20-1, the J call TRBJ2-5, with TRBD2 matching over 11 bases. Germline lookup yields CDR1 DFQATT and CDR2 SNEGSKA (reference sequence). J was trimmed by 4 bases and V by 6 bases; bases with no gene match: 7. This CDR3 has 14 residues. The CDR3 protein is CSASTGLAGETQYF. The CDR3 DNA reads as TGCAGTGCCTCCACCGGACTAGCGGGAGAGACCCAGTACTTC.

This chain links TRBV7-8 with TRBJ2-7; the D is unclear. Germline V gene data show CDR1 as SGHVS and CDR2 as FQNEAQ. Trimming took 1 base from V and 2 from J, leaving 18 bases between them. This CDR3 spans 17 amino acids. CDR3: CASSLERSPLLTYEQYF. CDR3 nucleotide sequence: TGTGCCAGCAGCTTAGAACGGAGCCCACTCCTGACCTACGAGCAGTACTTC.

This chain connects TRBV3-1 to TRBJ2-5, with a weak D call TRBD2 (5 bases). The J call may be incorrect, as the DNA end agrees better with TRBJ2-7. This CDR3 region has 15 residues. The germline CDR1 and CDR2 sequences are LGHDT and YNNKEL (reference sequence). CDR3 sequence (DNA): TGTGCCAGCAGCCCAGGTAGCGCCTTGTTTTACGAGCAGTACTTC. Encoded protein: CASSPGSALFYEQYF.

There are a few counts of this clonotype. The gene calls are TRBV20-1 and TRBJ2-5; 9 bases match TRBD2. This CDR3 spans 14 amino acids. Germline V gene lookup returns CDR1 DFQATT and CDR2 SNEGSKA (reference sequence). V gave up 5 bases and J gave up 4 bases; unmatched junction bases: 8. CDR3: CSAPSSGARETQYF. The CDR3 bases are TGCAGTGCTCCCTCTAGCGGGGCTCGAGAGACCCAGTACTTC.

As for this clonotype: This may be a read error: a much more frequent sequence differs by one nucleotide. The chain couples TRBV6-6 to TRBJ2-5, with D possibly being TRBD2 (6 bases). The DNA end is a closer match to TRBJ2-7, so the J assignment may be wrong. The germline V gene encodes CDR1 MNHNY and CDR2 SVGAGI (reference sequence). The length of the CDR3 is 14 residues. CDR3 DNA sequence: TGTGCCGGCGGGAAACCGGGACTTACCTACGAGCAGTACTTC. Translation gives CAGGKPGLTYEQYF.

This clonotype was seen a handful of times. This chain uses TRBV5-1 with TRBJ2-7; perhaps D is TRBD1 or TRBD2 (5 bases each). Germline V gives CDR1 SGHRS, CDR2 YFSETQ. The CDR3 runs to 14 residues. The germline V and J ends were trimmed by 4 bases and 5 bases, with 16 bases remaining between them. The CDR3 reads CASSQTAGSHEQYF. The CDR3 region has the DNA TGCGCCAGCAGCCAAACCGCAGGGAGCCACGAGCAGTACTTC.

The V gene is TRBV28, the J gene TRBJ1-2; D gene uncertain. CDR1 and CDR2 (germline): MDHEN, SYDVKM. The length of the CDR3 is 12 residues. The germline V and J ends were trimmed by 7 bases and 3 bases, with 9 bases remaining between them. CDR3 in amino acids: CASMRDDYGYTF. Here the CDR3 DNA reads TGTGCCAGCATGCGGGATGACTATGGCTACACCTTC.

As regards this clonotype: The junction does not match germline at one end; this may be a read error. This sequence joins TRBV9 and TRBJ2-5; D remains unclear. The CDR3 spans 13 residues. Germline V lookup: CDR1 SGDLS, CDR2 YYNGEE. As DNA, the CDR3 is TGTGCCAGCAGCGTAGCGATCAAAGAGGCCCAGTACTTC. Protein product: CASSVAIKEAQYF.